The rows below give T cell receptor beta chains drawn from one sample of a study of blood T cell repertoires in COVID-19. Clones were sequenced by immunoSEQ multiplex PCR, and TCRdb holds only the in-frame ones, with some missing. The table records some 80,000 clones, approximately 85% of them present only once. The sequencing input was peripheral blood. The receptors here all came from an elderly woman with active or convalescent COVID-19. Both conserved end residues are part of each CDR3. D genes are given only for firm matches. Clone sizes are given selectively: once, few, many, or a class where the clone is expanded.

cdr3_nt: TGTGCCAGCAGCGTCGAGGGAGGCACTGAAGCTTTCTTT
cdr3_aa: CASSVEGGTEAFF
d_call: .
j_call: TRBJ1-1
v_call: TRBV9
clone_size: .

cdr3_nt: TGCAGCGTTGAAGTTGCGGCTAGCGGGAGTAAGTACGAGCAGTACTTC
cdr3_aa: CSVEVAASGSKYEQYF
d_call: TRBD2
j_call: TRBJ2-7
v_call: TRBV29-1
clone_size: .

cdr3_nt: TGCGCCAGCAGCCCCCGCTGGGGGGATCAGCCCCAGCATTTT
cdr3_aa: CASSPRWGDQPQHF
d_call: .
j_call: TRBJ1-5
v_call: TRBV4-3
clone_size: .

cdr3_nt: TGCGCCAGCAGCGCACTAGCGGGGGGGAGCTCCTACAATGAGCAGTTCTTC
cdr3_aa: CASSALAGGSSYNEQFF
d_call: TRBD2
j_call: TRBJ2-1
v_call: TRBV5-1
clone_size: .

cdr3_nt: TGTGCCAGCAGCGAGACCTCCAGGGGAGGGGGAGGCTACACCTTC
cdr3_aa: CASSETSRGGGGYTF
d_call: .
j_call: TRBJ1-2
v_call: TRBV9
clone_size: .

cdr3_nt: TGCGCCAGCAGCACCGGGACAGGGAGTCCCTCTGGAAACACCATATATTTT
cdr3_aa: CASSTGTGSPSGNTIYF
d_call: TRBD1
j_call: TRBJ1-3
v_call: TRBV5-1
clone_size: .

cdr3_nt: TGCGCCAGCAGCCAAGCCACCACAGGGGGGCTGTATGGCTACACCTTC
cdr3_aa: CASSQATTGGLYGYTF
d_call: TRBD1
j_call: TRBJ1-2
v_call: TRBV4-1
clone_size: .

cdr3_nt: TGTGCCAGCAGCTTAGCGGGGGCGAAAACCGGGGAGCTGTTTTTT
cdr3_aa: CASSLAGAKTGELFF
d_call: .
j_call: TRBJ2-2
v_call: TRBV7-7
clone_size: .

cdr3_nt: TGTGCCATCCCGGGGTGGACAGGGGAAACCTACGAGCAGTACTTC
cdr3_aa: CAIPGWTGETYEQYF
d_call: TRBD1
j_call: TRBJ2-7
v_call: TRBV7-9
clone_size: .

cdr3_nt: TGCGCCAGCAGCCACCTCTATAGGCCCACAGGGATGGAGGACTATGGCTACACCTTC
cdr3_aa: CASSHLYRPTGMEDYGYTF
d_call: .
j_call: TRBJ1-2
v_call: TRBV4-1
clone_size: once

cdr3_nt: TGTGCCAGCAGCCTTACGGGAGTAACTAATGAAAAACTGTTTTTT
cdr3_aa: CASSLTGVTNEKLFF
d_call: .
j_call: TRBJ1-4
v_call: TRBV7-2
clone_size: few

cdr3_nt: TGCGCCAGCAGCTCTCCCGTCCAGACTAGCGGGGATTCCCCTCAAGAGACCCAGTACTTC
cdr3_aa: CASSSPVQTSGDSPQETQYF
d_call: TRBD2
j_call: TRBJ2-5
v_call: TRBV5-1
clone_size: .

cdr3_nt: TGTGCCAGCACTACGACACAGAGTAATTCACCCCTCCACTTT
cdr3_aa: CASTTTQSNSPLHF
d_call: .
j_call: TRBJ1-6
v_call: TRBV14
clone_size: .

cdr3_nt: TGTGCCACAGCGGGAGCACTCTACAATGAGCAGTTCTTC
cdr3_aa: CATAGALYNEQFF
d_call: TRBD2
j_call: TRBJ2-1
v_call: TRBV7-2
clone_size: .

cdr3_nt: TGTGCCAGCAGCCAAGAGCACAGGGCTAACACTGAAGCTTTCTTT
cdr3_aa: CASSQEHRANTEAFF
d_call: .
j_call: TRBJ1-1
v_call: TRBV3-1/TRBV3-2
clone_size: .

cdr3_nt: TGCGCCAGCAGCTTGGTAAAGGTAGCGGGGGCCCAAGAGACCCAGTACTTC
cdr3_aa: CASSLVKVAGAQETQYF
d_call: TRBD2
j_call: TRBJ2-5
v_call: TRBV5-1
clone_size: .

cdr3_nt: TGTGCCAGCAGCCCACAAGATTCGTTTAGACTAGCGGGATCCCCAACACGATACGAGCAGTACTTC
cdr3_aa: CASSPQDSFRLAGSPTRYEQYF
d_call: TRBD2
j_call: TRBJ2-7
v_call: TRBV9
clone_size: .

cdr3_nt: TGTGCCAGCAGACCTACGAGCATCTCCTACGAGCAGTACTTC
cdr3_aa: CASRPTSISYEQYF
d_call: .
j_call: TRBJ2-7
v_call: TRBV6-5
clone_size: .

cdr3_nt: TGTGCCATCAGTGAGTCGTTAACTAGCGGGAGCGCAAGTGTACAGACCCAGTACTTC
cdr3_aa: CAISESLTSGSASVQTQYF
d_call: TRBD2
j_call: TRBJ2-5
v_call: TRBV10-3
clone_size: .

cdr3_nt: TGTGCCAGCAGTGAAGTACGCGGGATCGGAAACACCATATATTTT
cdr3_aa: CASSEVRGIGNTIYF
d_call: .
j_call: TRBJ1-3
v_call: TRBV2
clone_size: few

cdr3_nt: TGTGCCAGTAGTCCAGGGGGAGTTCAGCCCCAGCATTTT
cdr3_aa: CASSPGGVQPQHF
d_call: TRBD1
j_call: TRBJ1-5
v_call: TRBV19
clone_size: many

cdr3_nt: TGTGCCAGCAGCTCACCTAGGGGGCAGGGAGAGACCCAGTACTTC
cdr3_aa: CASSSPRGQGETQYF
d_call: TRBD1
j_call: TRBJ2-5
v_call: TRBV7-9
clone_size: .